This passage covers 29 T cell receptor beta chains from one sample sequenced in a study of CD4 T cells in relation to SARS-CoV-2 and coronaviruses. Produced via immunoSEQ multiplex PCR; TCRdb's table is partial and in-frame only. The sample includes 16,000 or so clones, over 75% seen only once; the top ten take around 9.1%. The unexposed donors gave CD4+ T cells in about 2010-2019, prior to COVID-19. CD4+ T cells were isolated from the cells after 10 days of culture. Antigen specificity for these receptors is unknown. The source material was CD4+ T cells from PBMCs, cultured in vitro. The source is a human donor in good health.

The chain has TRBV4-1 and TRBJ2-3; 10 nucleotides align to TRBD2. Germline V CDR1 and CDR2: MGHRA, YSYEKL. The CDR3 is 17 amino acids. V lost 4 bases to trimming and J lost 5 bases; unmatched junction nucleotides: 12. In DNA form, the CDR3 reads TGCGCCAGCAGCCCATTAACCACTAGCGGGACGGGAGATACGCAGTATTTT. Translating gives CASSPLTTSGTGDTQYF.

The chain joins TRBV27 to TRBJ1-6, with 7 bases identical to TRBD1. Germline lookup yields CDR1 MNHEY and CDR2 SMNVEV (reference sequence). The CDR3 has 18 residues. J lost 2 bases, V lost 5 bases, and 12 bases had no gene match. CDR3 in amino acids: CASSGQAELSTYNSPLHF. CDR3 DNA sequence: TGTGCCAGCAGTGGACAGGCAGAACTGTCTACCTATAATTCACCCCTCCACTTT.

The rearrangement joins TRBV3-1 (or the pseudogene TRBV3-2) to TRBJ2-3, with 9 bases aligning to TRBD2. V trimming: 7 bases; J trimming: 2 bases; junction bases outside the gene matches: 4. This CDR3 is built from 14 residues. The germline V gene encodes CDR1 LGHDT and CDR2 YNNKEL (reference sequence). CDR3 DNA sequence: TGTGCCAGCACCGTAGCGGGAGCCACAGATACGCAGTATTTT. The encoded protein is CASTVAGATDTQYF.

The chain couples TRBV18 to TRBJ2-7, with 8 bases fitting TRBD1. Germline values: CDR1 KGHSH, CDR2 LQKENI. The CDR3 has 13 residues. The ends lost 5 bases at V and 7 bases at J; junction bases unmatched: 7. Written as DNA, the CDR3 is TGTGCCAGCTCAACGGACAGGGCGGGGGAGCAGTACTTC. The encoded protein is CASSTDRAGEQYF.

The chain is built from TRBV25-1 and TRBJ2-5, with 7 bases aligning to TRBD2. This CDR3 has 15 amino acids. Germline values: CDR1 MGHDK, CDR2 SYGVNS. V shed 3 bases and J 5 bases; nucleotides not matched to a gene: 9. The CDR3 protein is CASSDGSGTRETQYF. DNA of the CDR3: TGTGCCAGCAGTGATGGGAGCGGGACCCGGGAGACCCAGTACTTC.

The chain combines TRBV19 with TRBJ2-1; possible D gene TRBD1, 6 bases. V was cut by 5 bases and J by 13 bases, with 15 bases left in between. The CDR3 is made up of 12 amino acids. CDR1 LNHDA and CDR2 SQIVND come from the germline V gene (reference sequence). In DNA form, the CDR3 reads TGTGCCAGTAGTGCGTTACAGGGCTTTCAGTTCTTC. This codes for CASSALQGFQFF.

CDR3 nucleotides: TGTGCCTGGAGTGTACAGGGTCCAGAGACCCAGTACTTC. This codes for CAWSVQGPETQYF. The chain combines TRBV30 with TRBJ2-5, with D perhaps TRBD1 (6 bases). The CDR3 totals 13 residues. The germline V gene encodes CDR1 GTSNPN and CDR2 SVGIG (reference sequence). Trimming stripped 0 bases from V and 4 bases from J, with 9 bases between.

This rearrangement joins TRBV30 to TRBJ1-6; D gene ambiguous. V was clipped by 0 bases and J by 14 bases, with 8 bases between them. The CDR3 consists of 11 residues. In germline, CDR1 is GTSNPN, CDR2 SVGIG (reference sequence). The CDR3 loop is CAWSVSGTLHF. DNA of the CDR3: TGTGCCTGGAGTGTTTCGGGGACCCTCCACTTT.

In its sample, this clone was seen a few times. The V and J genes are TRBV6-1 and TRBJ2-7; 14 bases agree with TRBD2. Germline CDR1 is MNHNS and CDR2 is SASEGT. With 1 base clipped from V and 12 bases from J, the junction kept 5 bases outside the gene matches. The CDR3 spans 14 residues. The CDR3: CASSEGTSGRIWYF. In DNA form, the CDR3 reads TGTGCCAGCAGTGAAGGGACTAGCGGGAGGATTTGGTACTTC.

CDR3 loop: CASSSLYNEQFF. In DNA form, the CDR3 reads TGTGCCAGTAGTTCCCTTTACAATGAGCAGTTCTTC. The chain joins TRBV19 to TRBJ2-1, with no clear D. V lost 5 bases and J lost 4, with 6 bases in between. The germline V gene encodes CDR1 LNHDA and CDR2 SQIVND (reference sequence). CDR3 length: 12 amino acids.

The gene calls are TRBV28 and TRBJ1-5, with 9 bases aligning to TRBD1. The CDR3 runs 18 residues. Trimming took 3 bases from V and 4 from J; bases not matched to a gene: 13. Germline CDR1 MDHEN, CDR2 SYDVKM. CDR3 sequence reads: CASSFRDRVLFGNQPQHF. CDR3 DNA sequence: TGTGCCAGCAGTTTTAGGGACAGGGTCTTATTTGGTAATCAGCCCCAGCATTTT.

The V call is TRBV27, the J call TRBJ2-5; 10 positions agree with TRBD2. Per germline, CDR1 MNHEY and CDR2 SMNVEV (reference sequence). There are 19 residues in the CDR3. With V trimmed by 2 bases and J by 2 bases, 14 bases remained unmatched. The CDR3 coding sequence is TGTGCCAGCAGTTTACACGACAGGGTCCTGACTAGCGGGCAAGAGACCCAGTACTTC. Translation: CASSLHDRVLTSGQETQYF.

J is TRBJ2-3 and V is TRBV9; D tentatively fits TRBD1 or TRBD2 (5 bases each). V was shortened by 0 bases and J by 2 bases, with 16 bases between the two germline ends. The CDR3 is 17 residues long. Germline loops: CDR1 SGDLS, CDR2 YYNGEE. This chain's CDR3 is CASSVGRGAGITDTQYF. CDR3 coding DNA: TGTGCCAGCAGCGTAGGGAGAGGGGCAGGGATCACAGATACGCAGTATTTT.

The V gene is TRBV6-5, the J gene TRBJ1-2, with no clear D. In germline, CDR1 is MNHEY, CDR2 SVGAGI. The CDR3 has 10 residues. The ends were cut back, 4 bases at V and 7 bases at J, with 4 bases in the middle. CDR3 bases: TGTGCCAGCAGTTTAAGTGGCTACACCTTC. The encoded protein is CASSLSGYTF.

V and J are TRBV9 and TRBJ2-2, with TRBD2 as a possible D gene (5 bases). The CDR3 length is 13 residues. Germline assignment: CDR1 SGDLS and CDR2 YYNGEE. The V end was cut by 2 bases, the J end by 6 bases, with 8 bases between. Here the CDR3 DNA reads TGTGCCAGCAGCGTCGAGGGCGCCGGGGAGCTGTTTTTT. This gives the protein CASSVEGAGELFF.

The chain recombines TRBV7-2 with TRBJ2-1; TRBD2 might be the D (6 bases). The germline gives CDR1 SGHTA, CDR2 FQGNSA. Trimming took off 2 bases at V and 14 bases at J, with 16 bases between the two ends. The CDR3 is made up of 13 amino acids. CDR3 in amino acids: CASSLSERLGEFF. For the CDR3, the DNA is TGTGCCAGCAGCTTAAGCGAGCGACTAGGGGAGTTCTTC.

This clone was found once. The chain recombines TRBV19 with TRBJ2-7, with 9 bases fitting TRBD1. The CDR3 has 13 amino acids. Trimming cost V 4 bases and J 7 bases; bases outside gene matches: 5. The germline CDR1 and CDR2 sequences are LNHDA and SQIVND (reference sequence). CDR3 DNA: TGTGCCAGTAGTAAAAACAGGGGGCGTGAGCAGTACTTC. Encoded protein: CASSKNRGREQYF.

The V gene is TRBV9, the J gene TRBJ2-5; 7 nucleotides agree with TRBD1. The CDR3 runs 15 residues. Germline lookup yields CDR1 SGDLS and CDR2 YYNGEE. Trimming at V came to 4 bases and at J to 5 bases, leaving 11 bases not matched to a gene. This CDR3 is CASSLQTGYGETQYF. CDR3 in DNA: TGTGCCAGCAGCCTCCAGACAGGGTATGGGGAGACCCAGTACTTC.

A single count supports this clone. This chain uses TRBV18 with TRBJ1-6; the match to TRBD1 covers 9 bases. Germline CDR1 is KGHSH and CDR2 is LQKENI. V dropped 3 bases and J dropped 5; count of bases not matched to a gene: 5. The CDR3 loop spans 16 amino acids. In nucleotides, the CDR3 is TGTGCCAGCTCACCGCTCGGACAGGGGAATAATTCACCCCTCCACTTT. This codes for CASSPLGQGNNSPLHF.

The V gene is TRBV18, the J gene TRBJ2-2; D tentatively fits TRBD1 or TRBD2 (5 bases each). The CDR3 is 16 residues long. Trimming removed 0 bases from V and 5 bases from J, with 13 bases in between. CDR1 is KGHSH, CDR2 LQKENI, per germline. CDR3 residues: CASSPPLAGITGELFF. DNA for the CDR3: TGTGCCAGCTCACCACCGCTAGCAGGGATAACCGGGGAGCTGTTTTTT.

A word on this clone: Other DNA variants within this sample encode the same CDR3. The rearrangement joins TRBV5-1 to TRBJ2-3; D is uncertain. The CDR3 extends over 12 amino acids. Between the trimmed V and J ends, which lost 4 bases and 4 bases, there was a span of 7 bases. Germline V gene lookup returns CDR1 SGHRS and CDR2 YFSETQ. In DNA, the CDR3 is TGCGCCAGCAGCCCGCCGGCAGATACGCAGTATTTT. This gives the protein CASSPPADTQYF.

The rearrangement joins TRBV6-1 to TRBJ1-3; D remains unclear. The CDR3 has 15 amino acids. The V end lost 0 bases, the J end lost 5 bases, and 11 bases lay between the germline ends. Germline assignment: CDR1 MNHNS and CDR2 SASEGT. CDR3 DNA: TGTGCCAGCAGTGAAGCGTGGGTCGGTAGAAACACCATATATTTT. This sequence encodes CASSEAWVGRNTIYF.

J is TRBJ1-2 and V is TRBV11-2; no reliable D call. The CDR3 is made up of 15 amino acids. Germline CDR1 SGHAT, CDR2 FQNNGV. Trimming stripped 2 bases from V and 4 bases from J, with 14 bases between. For the CDR3, the DNA is TGTGCCAGCAGCTTACTGGTAGGAGGTGGCTATGGCTACACCTTC. Amino acids: CASSLLVGGGYGYTF.

This clone was detected once. J is TRBJ2-7 and V is TRBV10-2, with 11 bases fitting TRBD2. Per germline, CDR1 WSHSY and CDR2 SAAADI. The CDR3 covers 14 residues. The V gene end was trimmed by 10 bases and the J gene end by 4 bases; junction bases not matched to a gene: 9. CDR3 in DNA: TGCGCCACCCAGGAACTAGCGGGAGTTTACGAGCAGTACTTC. Translated: CATQELAGVYEQYF.

This sequence joins TRBV5-1 and TRBJ1-1, with D possibly TRBD1 on 5 matching bases. Germline V CDR1 and CDR2: SGHRS, YFSETQ. There are 14 residues in the CDR3. V shed 4 bases and J shed 4 bases, with 14 bases lying between them. The CDR3 bases are TGCGCCAGCAGCGACACGGGGGGTACCACTGAAGCTTTCTTT. Amino acids: CASSDTGGTTEAFF.

V gene TRBV24-1 combines with J gene TRBJ1-2; the D is unclear. This CDR3 spans 13 amino acids. The ends were cut back, 4 bases at V and 1 base at J, with 6 bases in the middle. Germline V gene sequence: CDR1 KGHDR, CDR2 SFDVKD. CDR3: CATSDDVNYGYTF. The CDR3, as DNA: TGTGCCACCAGTGACGACGTTAACTATGGCTACACCTTC.

The V call is TRBV18, the J call TRBJ1-2, with TRBD1 identical over 10 bases. Germline CDR1 and CDR2: KGHSH and LQKENI. The J segment lost 3 bases and the V segment lost 3 bases, leaving 4 bases of the junction unmatched. The CDR3 is made up of 15 amino acids. The CDR3 protein is CASSPGDRGDYGYTF. In nucleotides, the CDR3 is TGTGCCAGCTCACCTGGGGACAGGGGCGACTATGGCTACACCTTC.

The V call is TRBV29-1, the J call TRBJ2-3; 7 bases align to TRBD1. The V segment lost 0 bases and the J segment 4 bases; nucleotides outside the gene matches: 10. Germline V lookup: CDR1 SQVTM, CDR2 ANQGSEA. This CDR3 has 16 residues. CDR3 sequence (DNA): TGCAGCGTTGAAGATCTACGAGACAGGGACCCAGATACGCAGTATTTT. This gives the protein CSVEDLRDRDPDTQYF.

V is TRBV29-1 and J is TRBJ1-2, with a possible D match to TRBD1 (6 bases). Germline V gene lookup returns CDR1 SQVTM and CDR2 ANQGSEA. Deletions cut 7 bases from V and 5 bases from J, with 23 bases between. The CDR3 spans 15 residues. The CDR3 coding sequence is TGCAGCGCAACCCCGGGACTTCCAGGGGAATATGGCTACACCTTC. Amino acid sequence: CSATPGLPGEYGYTF. Supplemented by reference TRBV29-1 and TRBJ1-2, the full variable domain reads SAVISQKPSRDICQRGTSLTIQCQVDSQVTMMFWYRQQPGQSLTLIATANQGSEATYESGFVIDKFPISRPNLTFSTLTVSNMSPEDSSIYLCSATPGLPGEYGYTFGSGTRLTVV.